What follows are 32 T cell receptor beta chains derived from one specimen sequenced in a study of T cell repertoires in cytomegalovirus infection. Which antigens these TCRs recognize remains unknown. Each CDR3 protein is one row after TCRdb ran MiXCR on the reads. This sample has roughly 990,000 distinct CDR3 sequences, with approximately 30% found just once. Sequenced here: cultured CD8+ T cells from PBMCs, sampled from culture after CMV antigen stimulation. Receptors were obtained from a human donor in good health (CMV status not recorded). Some clones in this sample may be carry-over from other donors' samples.

This clonotype turned up a few times. The chain couples TRBV5-5 to TRBJ2-1; 7 bases are a match to TRBD1. Trimming removed 7 bases from V and 0 bases from J; junction bases left unmatched: 16. Germline V gene lookup returns CDR1 SGHKS and CDR2 YYEKEE (reference sequence). This CDR3 is 18 amino acids long. The CDR3 reads CASFGKQGRVGSYNEQFF. CDR3 bases: TGTGCCAGCTTTGGAAAACAGGGGAGAGTCGGCTCCTACAATGAGCAGTTCTTC.

This chain joins TRBV10-3 and TRBJ1-2, with 7 bases lining up with TRBD1. V lost 6 bases to trimming and J lost 4 bases; unmatched junction nucleotides: 8. The CDR3 covers 14 residues. Germline loops: CDR1 ENHRY, CDR2 SYGVKD. The CDR3 nucleotides read TGTGCCATCAGGGCCCAGGGGGGAGCCTATGGCTACACCTTC. Residues: CAIRAQGGAYGYTF.

The genes are TRBV27 and TRBJ2-1; perhaps TRBD2 as D (6 bases). The CDR3 has 14 residues. V was cut by 3 bases and J by 7 bases, with 13 bases left in between. Germline V gives CDR1 MNHEY, CDR2 SMNVEV (reference sequence). As DNA, the CDR3 is TGTGCCAGCAGTTTTATGGAGGGGATGAATGAGCAGTTCTTC. It specifies CASSFMEGMNEQFF.

This clonotype was counted a few times. This chain links TRBV20-1 with TRBJ1-4; D unclear. Looked up from germline, CDR1 is DFQATT and CDR2 is SNEGSKA (reference sequence). This CDR3 region has 14 residues. Trimming took off 2 bases at V and 2 bases at J, with 9 bases between the two ends. CDR3 nucleotides: TGCAGTGCTAGATGGGCGAGGACTAATGAAAAACTGTTTTTT. The encoded protein is CSARWARTNEKLFF.

This clonotype turned up a few times. The chain is built from TRBV27 and TRBJ2-2, with no clear D. CDR3 length: 11 amino acids. From germline, CDR1 is MNHEY and CDR2 SMNVEV (reference sequence). V lost 8 bases and J 5 bases, leaving 6 bases between the germline ends. The CDR3 spells CASESTGELFF. DNA for the CDR3: TGTGCCAGCGAGAGTACCGGGGAGCTGTTTTTT.

As for this clonotype: Given a much more abundant clone one base away, this may be a read error. The chain employs TRBV12-3 or TRBV12-4 and TRBJ1-5; D gene uncertain. V was clipped by 6 bases and J by 4 bases, with 7 bases between them. This CDR3 region has 12 residues. The CDR3 loop reads CASSPKNQPQHF. The CDR3 DNA reads as TGTGCCAGCAGCCCGAAGAATCAGCCCCAGCATTTT.

The chain joins TRBV7-9 to TRBJ1-6, with TRBD1 identical over 7 bases. Germline V gene data show CDR1 as SEHNR and CDR2 as FQNEAQ (reference sequence). This CDR3 spans 16 amino acids. V shed 2 bases, J shed 7 bases, and the junction held 8 bases outside the gene matches. Here the CDR3 reads CASSLSRTGLNSPLHF. CDR3 nucleotide sequence: TGTGCCAGCAGCTTATCTCGGACAGGTCTCAATTCACCCCTCCACTTT.

The genes are TRBV12-5 and TRBJ1-4; D gene uncertain. Deletions cut 0 bases from V and 5 bases from J, with 10 bases between. Per germline, CDR1 LGHNT and CDR2 FRNRAP. CDR3 length equals 15 residues. Here the CDR3 reads CASGLVFRENEKLFF. Written as DNA, the CDR3 is TGTGCTAGTGGTTTGGTATTTAGGGAGAATGAAAAACTGTTTTTT. Complete variable domain (other parts from reference TRBV12-5 and TRBJ1-4): DARVTQTPRHKVTEMGQEVTMRCQPILGHNTVFWYRQTMMQGLELLAYFRNRAPLDDSGMPKDRFSAEMPDATLATLKIQPSEPRDSAVYFCASGLVFRENEKLFFGSGTQLSVL.

The chain joins TRBV7-9 to TRBJ2-3; TRBD2 agrees at 10 bases. The length of the CDR3 is 17 residues. The J segment lost 0 bases and the V segment lost 5 bases, leaving 8 bases of the junction unmatched. In germline, CDR1 is SEHNR, CDR2 FQNEAQ (reference sequence). As DNA, the CDR3 is TGTGCCAGCAGCCCTCTCGAGCGGGGGGGCAGCACAGATACGCAGTATTTT. It specifies CASSPLERGGSTDTQYF. The variable domain in full, with the rest retrieved from reference TRBV7-9 and TRBJ2-3, is DTGVSQNPRHKITKRGQNVTFRCDPISEHNRLYWYRQTLGQGPEFLTYFQNEAQLEKSRLLSDRFSAERPKGSFSTLEIQRTEQGDSAMYLCASSPLERGGSTDTQYFGPGTRLTVL.

This clonotype has only a few counts. The CDR3, as DNA: TGTGCCAGCAGCTTTTGGACAGCTAATCAGCCCCAGCATTTT. It encodes CASSFWTANQPQHF. This sequence joins TRBV5-8 and TRBJ1-5, with D maybe TRBD1 (6 bases). Between the trimmed V and J ends, which lost 2 bases and 4 bases, there was a span of 10 bases. The germline CDR1 and CDR2 sequences are SGHTS and YDEGEE. The CDR3 sequence is 14 residues long.

The J gene is TRBJ1-2, the V gene TRBV19; 9 bases match TRBD1. V trimming: 7 bases; J trimming: 8 bases; junction bases outside the gene matches: 17. This CDR3 has 16 amino acids. The V gene's germline CDR1 is LNHDA and CDR2 SQIVND (reference sequence). CDR3 in amino acids: CASTTGGTALKGGYTF. CDR3 bases: TGTGCCAGTACCACAGGGGGCACAGCTCTAAAGGGGGGCTACACCTTC.

This clonotype has only a few counts. The chain uses TRBV28 and TRBJ1-1, with D tentatively TRBD1 (5 bases). Germline loops: CDR1 MDHEN, CDR2 SYDVKM. The CDR3 loop spans 11 amino acids. V was cut by 11 bases and J by 4 bases, with 11 bases left in between. This CDR3 is CASGRATEAFF. The DNA for the CDR3 is TGTGCCTCCGGCAGGGCCACTGAAGCTTTCTTT.

This chain connects TRBV7-6 to TRBJ2-7; D possibly corresponds to TRBD1 (6 bases). The CDR3 spans 15 residues. The V gene's germline CDR1 is SGHVS and CDR2 FNYEAQ. V was cut by 5 bases and J by 0 bases, with 14 bases left in between. The CDR3 coding sequence is TGTGCCAGCAGCGTAGGACAGCTTAGCTCCTACGAGCAGTACTTC. The encoded protein is CASSVGQLSSYEQYF. Complete variable domain (other parts from reference TRBV7-6 and TRBJ2-7): GAGVSQSPRYKVTKRGQDVALRCDPISGHVSLYWYRQALGQGPEFLTYFNYEAQQDKSGLPNDRFSAERPEGSISTLTIQRTEQRDSAMYRCASSVGQLSSYEQYFGPGTRLTVT.

The chain recombines TRBV4-2 with TRBJ2-1; the D is unclear. CDR3 size: 17 residues. Looked up from germline, CDR1 is LGHNA and CDR2 is YNFKEQ. V lost 2 bases, J lost 0 bases, and 14 bases lay in between. CDR3 sequence (DNA): TGTGCCAGCAGCCAATCACGGACGGAGAGCTCCTACAATGAGCAGTTCTTC. Translated, it gives CASSQSRTESSYNEQFF.

The chain recombines TRBV6-5 with TRBJ2-7; tentative D call: TRBD1 (5 bases). The CDR3 has 14 amino acids. CDR1 and CDR2 from the germline V gene are MNHEY and SVGAGI. V was trimmed by 2 bases and J by 7 bases, leaving 15 bases between them. DNA of the CDR3: TGTGCCAGCAGTTACGGGGCAGCCGTTGGAGAGCAGTACTTC. Amino acids: CASSYGAAVGEQYF.

The rearrangement links TRBV7-3 to TRBJ1-1; D remains unclear. The CDR3 length is 17 residues. The germline V gene has CDR1 SGHTA and CDR2 FQGTGA. Trimming cost V 1 base and J 1 base, with 16 bases left between them. The CDR3 nucleotides read TGTGCCAGCAGCTTAAATGTAGGCGAGCCTTCGAACACTGAAGCTTTCTTT. Translation: CASSLNVGEPSNTEAFF. The full variable domain, its missing parts supplied by reference TRBV7-3 and TRBJ1-1, is GAGVSQTPSNKVTEKGKYVELRCDPISGHTALYWYRQSLGQGPEFLIYFQGTGAADDSGLPNDRFFAVRPEGSVSTLKIQRTERGDSAVYLCASSLNVGEPSNTEAFFGQGTRLTVV.

The chain carries TRBV7-9 and TRBJ2-1; perhaps D is TRBD1 or TRBD2 (5 bases each). CDR3 length: 15 residues. Trimming removed 5 bases at V and 5 bases at J, with 16 bases between. Germline V gene sequence: CDR1 SEHNR, CDR2 FQNEAQ (reference sequence). The CDR3 coding sequence is TGTGCCAGCAGCCCTCGCCAGGGACCAAACAATGAGCAGTTCTTC. Its protein is CASSPRQGPNNEQFF. The entire variable domain, with the rest obtained from reference TRBV7-9 and TRBJ2-1, is as follows: DTGVSQNPRHKITKRGQNVTFRCDPISEHNRLYWYRQTLGQGPEFLTYFQNEAQLEKSRLLSDRFSAERPKGSFSTLEIQRTEQGDSAMYLCASSPRQGPNNEQFFGPGTRLTVL.

This clonotype has a count of ten or more. In nucleotides, the CDR3 is TGTGCCAGCAGCTCGGGACTAGCAGGGACCGGGGAGCTGTTTTTT. Amino acids: CASSSGLAGTGELFF. The rearrangement uses TRBV7-9 and TRBJ2-2, with 9 bases aligning to TRBD2. This CDR3 contains 15 residues. Per germline, CDR1 SEHNR and CDR2 FQNEAQ (reference sequence). V was pared by 4 bases and J by 5 bases, with 5 bases of the junction left unmatched.

This clonotype was detected a few times. The V call is TRBV7-2, the J call TRBJ2-6; either TRBD1 or TRBD2 may supply D (5 bases each). Trimming pared 4 bases from V and 1 base from J, leaving 11 bases between. The CDR3 runs to 16 residues. From germline, CDR1 is SGHTA and CDR2 FQGNSA. As DNA, the CDR3 is TGTGCCAGCAGCTCGGGACGGTTTTCTGGGGCCAACGTCCTGACTTTC. This translates into CASSSGRFSGANVLTF.

This sequence joins TRBV6-5 and TRBJ2-7, with D unclear. CDR3 length: 14 amino acids. The V end was cut by 2 bases, the J end by 2 bases, with 10 bases between. Germline CDR1 reads MNHEY; CDR2 reads SVGAGI. This chain's CDR3 is CASSYMGLPYEQYF. In nucleotides, the CDR3 is TGTGCCAGCAGTTACATGGGGTTACCCTACGAGCAGTACTTC.

Many counts were recorded for this clonotype. V and J are TRBV27 and TRBJ2-1; TRBD2 matches 11 bases. This CDR3 spans 16 amino acids. Trimming took 2 bases from V and 9 from J; bases not matched to a gene: 9. Germline CDR1 MNHEY, CDR2 SMNVEV (reference sequence). The CDR3 loop reads CASSLGELAGVGEQFF. The CDR3, as DNA: TGTGCCAGCAGTTTAGGGGAACTAGCGGGGGTGGGTGAGCAGTTCTTC.

This clonotype was recorded a few times. This chain connects TRBV7-9 to TRBJ1-1; D is uncertain. The CDR3 extends over 11 amino acids. CDR1 is SEHNR and CDR2 is FQNEAQ in the germline V gene (reference sequence). Trimming stripped 5 bases from V and 6 bases from J, with 7 bases between. CDR3 DNA: TGTGCCAGCAGCCAGGTCCCTGAAGCTTTCTTT. This translates into CASSQVPEAFF.

The chain is built from TRBV2 and TRBJ1-5; a weak D match, TRBD1 (5 bases). There are 17 residues in the CDR3. The V and J ends lost 0 bases and 5 bases respectively, with 17 bases between them. Germline V gene data show CDR1 as SNHLY and CDR2 as FYNNEI. The CDR3 sequence is CASSEALLGRVDQPQHF. CDR3 coding DNA: TGTGCCAGCAGTGAAGCGCTTCTCGGCAGGGTTGATCAGCCCCAGCATTTT.

The rearrangement uses TRBV19 and TRBJ1-1; unclear D gene. This CDR3 has 13 residues. Trimming cost V 2 bases and J 4 bases, with 8 bases left between them. CDR1 LNHDA and CDR2 SQIVND come from the germline V gene (reference sequence). The CDR3 loop reads CASSIQTVTEAFF. CDR3 DNA sequence: TGTGCCAGTAGTATACAGACTGTCACTGAAGCTTTCTTT.

The chain has TRBV7-9 and TRBJ2-3, with TRBD2 matching over 10 bases. CDR3 size: 19 residues. The V gene end was trimmed by 4 bases and the J gene end by 0 bases; junction bases not matched to a gene: 13. Germline V gene sequence: CDR1 SEHNR, CDR2 FQNEAQ (reference sequence). The CDR3 is CASSWSSGGSGGSTDTQYF. The CDR3 bases are TGTGCCAGCAGCTGGTCTAGCGGGGGCTCGGGAGGTAGCACAGATACGCAGTATTTT.

The CDR3 loop is CASSLMSNTEAFF. In DNA, the CDR3 is TGTGCCAGCAGTTTAATGTCGAACACTGAAGCTTTCTTT. V usage is TRBV27 and J usage is TRBJ1-1; no definite D call. Germline loops: CDR1 MNHEY, CDR2 SMNVEV (reference sequence). The V end was cut by 2 bases, the J end by 1 base, with 5 bases between. This CDR3 spans 13 amino acids.

The chain has TRBV7-8 and TRBJ1-1; TRBD1 might be the D (6 bases). The V end was cut by 5 bases, the J end by 6 bases, with 16 bases between. This CDR3 has 14 residues. The germline V gene has CDR1 SGHVS and CDR2 FQNEAQ. The CDR3 DNA reads as TGTGCCAGCAGCGGCGGTGTTGAGGGGGCTGAAGCTTTCTTT. Translated: CASSGGVEGAEAFF.

This clonotype was detected once. The genes are TRBV3-1 and TRBJ1-2, with TRBD1 identical over 7 bases. This CDR3 has 13 amino acids. Germline CDR1 and CDR2: LGHDT and YNNKEL (reference sequence). V lost 4 bases to trimming and J lost 9 bases; unmatched junction nucleotides: 8. CDR3 protein: CASSPTGKASYTF. The DNA of the CDR3 is TGTGCCAGCAGCCCGACAGGGAAGGCGAGCTACACCTTC.

This clonotype has just a few counts. This sequence joins TRBV19 and TRBJ2-2; D is unresolved. V was clipped by 7 bases and J by 4 bases, with 7 bases between them. The CDR3 spans 12 residues. The V gene's germline CDR1 is LNHDA and CDR2 SQIVND (reference sequence). CDR3 sequence: CASTFGTGELFF. The DNA of the CDR3 is TGTGCCAGTACGTTTGGCACCGGGGAGCTGTTTTTT. The whole variable domain, remainder taken from reference TRBV19 and TRBJ2-2, is DGGITQSPKYLFRKEGQNVTLSCEQNLNHDAMYWYRQDPGQGLRLIYYSQIVNDFQKGDIAEGYSVSREKKESFPLTVTSAQKNPTAFYLCASTFGTGELFFGEGSRLTVL.

This clonotype was counted many times. The CDR3 DNA reads TGTGCTAGTGGTTTGGTGGTACAGAACACTGAAGCTTTCTTT. This encodes CASGLVVQNTEAFF. The V gene is TRBV12-5, the J gene TRBJ1-1; D remains ambiguous. Germline-derived CDR1 and CDR2 are LGHNT and FRNRAP. This CDR3 region has 14 residues. V lost 0 bases, J lost 1 base, and 6 bases lay in between.

This clonotype was seen a few times. The chain joins TRBV7-6 to TRBJ2-1; 9 bases agree with TRBD1. This CDR3 is 15 amino acids long. V lost 1 base, J lost 6 bases, and 4 bases stayed unmatched. The V gene's germline CDR1 is SGHVS and CDR2 FNYEAQ. The CDR3 reads CASSLGQGGPNEQFF. The CDR3 DNA reads as TGTGCCAGCAGCTTAGGACAGGGGGGCCCCAATGAGCAGTTCTTC.

This clonotype has only a few counts. The V call is TRBV6-1, the J call TRBJ1-5; no clear D. In germline, CDR1 is MNHNS, CDR2 SASEGT. The CDR3 extends over 16 amino acids. Trimming cost V 1 base and J 4 bases, with 14 bases left between them. CDR3 sequence (DNA): TGTGCCAGCAGTGAAGTGTCGGGAAGCGGGAATCAGCCCCAGCATTTT. This sequence encodes CASSEVSGSGNQPQHF.